Below are 26 T cell receptor beta chains sequenced from a single sample in a study of response to subunit inactivated influenza vaccine. TCRdb passed the RT-PCR reads through MiXCR, listing each CDR3 protein once. The table lists approximately 570,000 distinct CDR3 sequences, around 8% of them singletons. Sequencing used PBMCs from blood, obtained less than 30 months after vaccination. The receptors were sampled from a man aged 45-69 years who received an inactivated influenza vaccine.

This clonotype was recorded many times. The chain joins TRBV5-1 to TRBJ2-7; TRBD1 matches 12 bases. This CDR3 contains 15 residues. After removal of 1 base from V and 5 bases from J, the junction contained 4 bases not matched to a gene. Germline CDR1 reads SGHRS; CDR2 reads YFSETQ. DNA of the CDR3: TGCGCCAGCAGCTTGAGTGGGACAGGGGGCGACGAGCAGTACTTC. This sequence encodes CASSLSGTGGDEQYF.

This clonotype was detected only a few times. This sequence joins TRBV11-2 and TRBJ2-5; tentative D call: TRBD1 (6 bases). The ends were cut back, 2 bases at V and 0 bases at J, with 13 bases in the middle. Germline loops: CDR1 SGHAT, CDR2 FQNNGV. The CDR3 has 16 amino acids. CDR3: CASSLTGYWDQETQYF. As DNA, the CDR3 is TGTGCCAGCAGCTTAACAGGGTACTGGGACCAAGAGACCCAGTACTTC.

This clonotype was observed at least ten times. The chain links TRBV6-1 to TRBJ1-2; the match to TRBD1 covers 10 bases. After removal of 6 bases from V and 2 bases from J, the junction contained 9 bases not matched to a gene. Germline values: CDR1 MNHNS, CDR2 SASEGT. The CDR3 consists of 16 residues. The CDR3 DNA reads as TGTGCCAGCAGCGGGACAGGGGTTAGTGTGAACTATGGCTACACCTTC. Translated: CASSGTGVSVNYGYTF.

This clonotype appeared a few times. The genes are TRBV13 and TRBJ1-1, with a tentative D call TRBD1 (5 bases). CDR1 and CDR2 from the germline V gene are PRHDT and FYEKMQ (reference sequence). The CDR3 is 14 residues long. V gave up 3 bases and J gave up 4 bases, with 12 bases separating them. The CDR3 bases are TGTGCCAGCAGCTTTTGGGGGGTTGGCACTGAAGCTTTCTTT. Amino acid sequence: CASSFWGVGTEAFF.

This clonotype was seen ten or more times. The V call is TRBV27, the J call TRBJ2-7, with 10 bases that match TRBD1. The J segment lost 7 bases and the V segment lost 5 bases, leaving 8 bases of the junction unmatched. The germline gives CDR1 MNHEY, CDR2 SMNVEV (reference sequence). The CDR3 extends over 14 amino acids. This CDR3 is CASSPGTGVIEQYF. The CDR3 nucleotides are TGTGCCAGCAGTCCAGGGACAGGGGTGATTGAGCAGTACTTC.

This clonotype was detected many times. One junction end does not reproduce the germline sequence, and a read error may be involved. V and J are TRBV20-1 and TRBJ2-7; 9 bases fit TRBD1. The CDR3 contains 14 residues. Germline CDR1 and CDR2: DFQATT and SNEGSKA (reference sequence). The CDR3 nucleotides read TGCAGTGCTAGAGATGGGACAGGGTCCTTCGAGCAGTACTTC. Its protein product is CSARDGTGSFEQYF.

This clonotype was observed at least ten times. The chain couples TRBV4-3 to TRBJ2-4; 8 nucleotides agree with TRBD1. V lost 0 bases and J lost 8; bases outside the gene matches: 9. CDR1 is LGHNA, CDR2 YSLEER, per germline. There are 16 residues in the CDR3. The CDR3 sequence: CASSQEGAGGADIQYF. Here the CDR3 DNA reads TGCGCCAGCAGCCAAGAGGGGGCAGGGGGCGCGGACATTCAGTACTTC.

This clonotype was seen more than once but under ten times. The chain couples TRBV14 to TRBJ2-7, with D perhaps matching TRBD2 (5 bases). V was trimmed by 4 bases and J by 3 bases, leaving 16 bases between them. Germline V lookup: CDR1 SGHDN, CDR2 FVKESK. This CDR3 is built from 15 residues. The CDR3 DNA follows: TGTGCCAGCAGCCGCTCCCCGGCACTAGGCTACGAGCAGTACTTC. It translates to CASSRSPALGYEQYF.

This sequence joins TRBV4-3 and TRBJ2-7; D is ambiguous. The CDR3 sequence is 15 residues long. Looked up from germline, CDR1 is LGHNA and CDR2 is YSLEER. Trimming stripped 2 bases from V and 3 bases from J, with 14 bases between. The CDR3 reads CASSQSLGGYYEQYF. The CDR3, as DNA: TGCGCCAGCAGCCAAAGTCTAGGCGGATACTACGAGCAGTACTTC.

This clonotype has a single count. The CDR3 sequence: CASSLGGRGDEQFF. The CDR3 region has the DNA TGTGCCAGCAGTTTAGGGGGGAGGGGTGATGAGCAGTTCTTC. The V gene is TRBV27, the J gene TRBJ2-1, with TRBD2 identical over 7 bases. Germline CDR1 and CDR2: MNHEY and SMNVEV (reference sequence). This CDR3 has 14 amino acids. Trimming cost V 2 bases and J 8 bases; bases outside gene matches: 6.

This clonotype was picked up a small number of times. The J gene is TRBJ1-2, the V gene TRBV5-1; tentatively, D is TRBD1 (5 bases). Trimming left V 1 base short and J 10 bases short, with 14 bases between. CDR1 is SGHRS, CDR2 YFSETQ, per germline. CDR3 size: 13 residues. CDR3 in amino acids: CASSLQGDSDYTF. The CDR3 DNA follows: TGCGCCAGCAGCTTGCAGGGCGACAGCGACTACACCTTC.

This clonotype was detected a few times. The V gene is TRBV18, the J gene TRBJ1-1; D is unclear. CDR1 and CDR2 (germline): KGHSH, LQKENI. The CDR3 has 15 residues. Deletions cut 1 base from V and 4 bases from J, with 13 bases between. The CDR3 coding sequence is TGTGCCAGCTCACCACGTTCCGGGGAAGGCACTGAAGCTTTCTTT. Translated, it gives CASSPRSGEGTEAFF.

This clonotype was seen only a few times. The rearrangement joins TRBV12-3 or TRBV12-4 to TRBJ2-7; D gene uncertain. The CDR3 sequence is 15 residues long. With 2 bases removed from V and 2 bases from J, the gap between germline ends came to 13 bases. CDR3 bases: TGTGCCAGCAGTTTAAGGTCCCCCGGAACCTACGAGCAGTACTTC. Translated: CASSLRSPGTYEQYF.

The chain recombines TRBV4-1 with TRBJ2-3; D may match TRBD1 or TRBD2 (5 bases each). Germline values: CDR1 MGHRA, CDR2 YSYEKL. Trimming shortened V by 0 bases and J by 0 bases, and 10 bases separated the two germline ends. CDR3 length: 16 residues. Written as DNA, the CDR3 is TGCGCCAGCAGCCAAGATGAGGGGAGAAGCACAGATACGCAGTATTTT. Its protein is CASSQDEGRSTDTQYF.

At least ten counts were recorded for this clonotype. The chain uses TRBV12-3 or TRBV12-4 and TRBJ2-7, with D perhaps TRBD1 (6 bases). CDR3 length: 12 residues. The germline V and J ends were trimmed by 6 bases and 9 bases, with 15 bases remaining between them. The CDR3 DNA reads as TGTGCCAGCAGCCGGGACATCATGGGGCAGTACTTC. Amino acids: CASSRDIMGQYF.

The chain carries TRBV7-6 and TRBJ2-2, with TRBD2 matching over 13 bases. Trimming cost V 1 base and J 4 bases; bases outside gene matches: 3. This CDR3 comprises 17 residues. Germline V gene lookup returns CDR1 SGHVS and CDR2 FNYEAQ. As DNA, the CDR3 is TGTGCCAGCAGCTTAGGGACTAGCGGGAGAGGCACCGGGGAGCTGTTTTTT. Translated: CASSLGTSGRGTGELFF.

In its sample, this clonotype was seen many times. The chain couples TRBV5-5 to TRBJ1-1; 8 bases map to TRBD1. Germline loops: CDR1 SGHKS, CDR2 YYEKEE (reference sequence). The CDR3 totals 15 residues. V dropped 4 bases and J dropped 1; count of bases not matched to a gene: 6. CDR3 amino acids: CASSTAGTGNTEAFF. The DNA for the CDR3 is TGTGCCAGCAGCACGGCCGGGACAGGGAACACTGAAGCTTTCTTT.

This sequence joins TRBV4-2 and TRBJ2-7; TRBD1 might be the D (6 bases). Germline CDR1 reads LGHNA; CDR2 reads YNFKEQ. The CDR3 spans 15 residues. V lost 0 bases and J lost 4, with 13 bases in between. In nucleotides, the CDR3 is TGTGCCAGCAGCCAAGATGTGACCAGGGGTTACGAGCAGTACTTC. This codes for CASSQDVTRGYEQYF.

This sequence joins TRBV10-3 and TRBJ2-1; 7 bases align to TRBD2. CDR3 length: 15 amino acids. Losses at the gene ends were 11 bases for V and 3 bases for J; bases not matched to a gene: 13. Germline loops: CDR1 ENHRY, CDR2 SYGVKD. CDR3 nucleotide sequence: TGTGCCGTAAAAGGATCCGGGACTAACTACAATGAGCAGTTCTTC. This translates into CAVKGSGTNYNEQFF.

This clonotype was detected a few times. The genes are TRBV28 and TRBJ2-1; TRBD1 matches at 7 bases. Germline V lookup: CDR1 MDHEN, CDR2 SYDVKM. V lost 6 bases to trimming and J lost 0 bases; unmatched junction nucleotides: 5. The CDR3 consists of 15 residues. The CDR3 DNA follows: TGTGCCAGCAGGACAGGGTCGAGCTCCTACAATGAGCAGTTCTTC. Translation: CASRTGSSSYNEQFF.

This clonotype was counted at least ten times. The J gene is TRBJ2-1, the V gene TRBV6-5; 11 bases match TRBD2. The CDR3 has 18 amino acids. The V gene's germline CDR1 is MNHEY and CDR2 SVGAGI. V gave up 3 bases and J gave up 5 bases; unmatched junction bases: 12. For the CDR3, the DNA is TGTGCCAGCAGTTATCGGAAAGCTAGCGGGGGGATCAACAATGAGCAGTTCTTC. This sequence encodes CASSYRKASGGINNEQFF.

This clonotype has only a few counts. The chain uses TRBV2 and TRBJ1-4; D possibly corresponds to TRBD1 (5 bases). From germline, CDR1 is SNHLY and CDR2 FYNNEI. V was trimmed by 5 bases and J by 8 bases, leaving 18 bases between them. This CDR3 has 15 amino acids. The CDR3: CASSPGLPSGEKLFF. In DNA form, the CDR3 reads TGTGCCAGCAGTCCGGGACTCCCCAGTGGGGAAAAACTGTTTTTT.

This clonotype occurred a few times. The chain combines TRBV4-1 with TRBJ1-1; 7 bases fit TRBD1. V was pared by 0 bases and J by 0 bases, with 1 base of the junction left unmatched. This CDR3 region has 15 residues. Germline loops: CDR1 MGHRA, CDR2 YSYEKL. In DNA, the CDR3 is TGCGCCAGCAGCCAAGAGGGACAGTTGAACACTGAAGCTTTCTTT. It translates to CASSQEGQLNTEAFF.

This clonotype was recorded many times. The V call is TRBV29-1, the J call TRBJ2-1; possibly TRBD1 for D (6 bases). Germline lookup yields CDR1 SQVTM and CDR2 ANQGSEA. The CDR3 covers 13 residues. V lost 3 bases to trimming and J lost 6 bases, with 12 bases between them. The CDR3 here is CSVEGAIGNEQFF. As DNA, the CDR3 is TGCAGCGTTGAGGGGGCTATAGGCAATGAGCAGTTCTTC.

This sequence joins TRBV3-1 and TRBJ1-5; TRBD1 agrees at 7 bases. Germline assignment: CDR1 LGHDT and CDR2 YNNKEL (reference sequence). Trimming took 5 bases from V and 4 from J; bases not matched to a gene: 17. This CDR3 has 18 residues. The CDR3 nucleotides are TGTGCCAGCAGCAAGGACCTTTCGACAGGGAAGTTAAATCAGCCCCAGCATTTT. It codes for CASSKDLSTGKLNQPQHF.

In this sample, this clonotype turned up a few times. The chain has TRBV19 and TRBJ2-1; D gene uncertain. The CDR3 totals 12 residues. Trimming removed 6 bases at V and 6 bases at J, with 9 bases between. Looked up from germline, CDR1 is LNHDA and CDR2 is SQIVND (reference sequence). In DNA form, the CDR3 reads TGTGCCAGTAGCCGAAAAGCCAATGAGCAGTTCTTC. Protein: CASSRKANEQFF.